The rows below give T cell receptor beta chains drawn from one sample of a study of shared clonotypes between healthy human individuals. TCRdb's table, derived via immunoSEQ multiplex PCR, lists solely in-frame clones and lacks some. Of 550,000 to 750,000 clones in the sample, roughly 96% are singletons; the top ten hold roughly 0.1%. Sequenced sample: naive CD8+ T cells sorted from blood. The source is a woman in her twenties or thirties in good health. The CDR3 runs from the conserved cysteine through the conserved F or W. The order of the fields is CDR3 protein, CDR3 DNA, CDR3 length, D gene, J gene, V gene, clone size. A D gene is named only where the DNA matches it firmly. Clone size appears in some rows only: once, few, many, or a class for an expanded clone.

CASGHGHDLTDTQYF TGTGCCAGCGGGCACGGGCACGACCTCACAGATACGCAGTATTTT 15 . TRBJ2-3 TRBV2 .
CASTQGWGRNQPQHF TGTGCCAGCACCCAGGGTTGGGGGCGAAATCAGCCCCAGCATTTT 15 . TRBJ1-5 TRBV6-6 .
CASSIGLAGIGTDTQYF TGTGCCAGTAGTATTGGACTAGCGGGAATTGGCACAGATACGCAGTATTTT 17 TRBD2 TRBJ2-3 TRBV19 .
CASSPGAGTGELFF TGTGCCAGCAGTCCAGGGGCGGGCACCGGGGAGCTGTTTTTT 14 . TRBJ2-2 TRBV27 .
CASRALAGGAYNEQFF TGTGCCAGCAGGGCACTAGCGGGAGGGGCCTACAATGAGCAGTTCTTC 16 TRBD2 TRBJ2-1 TRBV2 .
CASSLRRGTYEQYF TGTGCCAGCAGCTTAAGGCGGGGCACCTACGAGCAGTACTTC 14 . TRBJ2-7 TRBV11-2 .
CASSLGGVQPQHF TGTGCCAGCAGCTTGGGTGGCGTTCAGCCCCAGCATTTT 13 . TRBJ1-5 TRBV5-6 .
CASSATGWSTDTQYF TGCGCCAGCAGTGCGACAGGGTGGAGCACAGATACGCAGTATTTT 15 TRBD1 TRBJ2-3 TRBV10-2 .
CASTMDRGYEQYF TGTGCCAGCACTATGGACAGGGGCTACGAGCAGTACTTC 13 TRBD1 TRBJ2-7 TRBV6-4 .
CASQSYNEQFF TGTGCCAGTCAGTCCTACAATGAGCAGTTCTTC 11 . TRBJ2-1 TRBV27 .
CASTMNLAANTGELFF TGTGCCAGCACCATGAACCTAGCGGCGAACACCGGGGAGCTGTTTTTT 16 TRBD2 TRBJ2-2 TRBV9 .
CASSGGLLYYEQYF TGTGCCAGCAGCGGGGGACTCCTCTATTACGAGCAGTACTTC 14 . TRBJ2-7 TRBV7-8 .
CASSWGRGMREQYF TGTGCCAGCAGTTGGGGCCGGGGGATGAGGGAGCAGTACTTC 14 . TRBJ2-7 TRBV28 .
CSVGGLDGYTF TGCAGCGTTGGGGGACTCGATGGCTACACCTTC 11 . TRBJ1-2 TRBV29-1 .
CATSSPAIRGSYEQYF TGTGCCACCAGTTCACCAGCTATCAGAGGGTCCTACGAGCAGTACTTC 16 . TRBJ2-7 TRBV25-1 .
CASSRTGYSNQPQHF TGTGCCAGCAGCCGGACAGGGTATAGCAATCAGCCCCAGCATTTT 15 TRBD1 TRBJ1-5 TRBV28 .
CASSLAGGYSYEQYF TGTGCCAGCAGCCTAGCGGGCGGGTACTCCTACGAGCAGTACTTC 15 TRBD2 TRBJ2-7 TRBV28 .
CASSAGHHYEQYF TGTGCCAGCAGCGCGGGACACCACTACGAGCAGTACTTC 13 . TRBJ2-7 TRBV9 .
CASSSGTSAYEQYF TGTGCCAGCAGTAGCGGGACTTCCGCCTACGAGCAGTACTTC 14 TRBD2 TRBJ2-7 TRBV27 .
CASSSLNRERSYEQYF TGTGCCAGCAGCTCTCTAAACAGGGAACGCTCCTACGAGCAGTACTTC 16 . TRBJ2-7 TRBV7-9 .
CASSQDLAGGLQETQYF TGTGCCAGCAGCCAAGATCTTGCGGGAGGCCTTCAAGAGACCCAGTACTTC 17 TRBD2 TRBJ2-5 TRBV4-2 .
CASSTLAMSSYNEQFF TGTGCCAGCAGTACGCTAGCGATGAGCTCCTACAATGAGCAGTTCTTC 16 . TRBJ2-1 TRBV27 .
CASSPASRGELFF TGTGCCAGCAGCCCAGCGAGCCGCGGGGAGCTGTTTTTT 13 . TRBJ2-2 TRBV9 .
CASRGGPVIEKLFF TGTGCCAGCAGAGGTGGGCCAGTGATCGAAAAACTGTTTTTT 14 . TRBJ1-4 TRBV2 few
CASSLGGSGPVQPQHF TGTGCCAGCAGCTTAGGAGGGTCGGGACCAGTCCAGCCCCAGCATTTT 16 . TRBJ1-5 TRBV7-8 .
CASSVGPASHYEQYF TGTGCCAGCAGCGTAGGACCCGCTTCCCACTACGAGCAGTACTTC 15 . TRBJ2-7 TRBV9 .
CASSRRLADYGYTF TGTGCCAGCAGTAGGCGGTTGGCGGACTATGGCTACACCTTC 14 . TRBJ1-2 TRBV27 .
CASSSGLAGVYEQYF TGTGCCAGCAGCTCGGGACTAGCGGGAGTCTACGAGCAGTACTTC 15 TRBD2 TRBJ2-7 TRBV5-4 .
CASSPLGTGGGKLFF TGCGCCAGCAGCCCATTGGGGACAGGGGGTGGAAAACTGTTTTTT 15 TRBD1 TRBJ1-4 TRBV4-1 .
CASSPSGQGSDEQYF TGTGCCAGCAGCCCCTCCGGGCAGGGTTCAGACGAGCAGTACTTC 15 . TRBJ2-7 TRBV9 .
CASSGRVGQPQHF TGTGCCAGCTCGGGGAGGGTCGGCCAGCCCCAGCATTTT 13 . TRBJ1-5 TRBV27 .
CASSPGVLRSEAFF TGTGCCAGTAGTCCAGGGGTACTAAGGAGTGAAGCTTTCTTT 14 . TRBJ1-1 TRBV19 .
CASSSTGSGNTIYF TGCGCCAGCAGCTCGACAGGCTCTGGAAACACCATATATTTT 14 . TRBJ1-3 TRBV5-1 .
CAWSTWGSSGTFRKARETQYF TGTGCCTGGAGTACCTGGGGTTCTAGCGGGACCTTCCGCAAGGCTAGGGAGACCCAGTACTTC 21 TRBD2 TRBJ2-5 TRBV30 .
CASSLYPEPQHF TGTGCCAGCAGTTTATATCCAGAGCCCCAGCATTTT 12 . TRBJ1-5 TRBV28 .
CASSLIPAGQGIGYTF TGTGCCAGCAGTTTAATCCCTGCCGGACAGGGAATCGGCTACACCTTC 16 TRBD1 TRBJ1-2 TRBV6-5 .
CAIAQGRESTDTQYF TGTGCCATCGCACAGGGGCGGGAAAGCACAGATACGCAGTATTTT 15 . TRBJ2-3 TRBV7-9 .
CASSFSVSYEQYF TGTGCCAGCAGCTTTAGCGTCTCCTACGAGCAGTACTTC 13 . TRBJ2-7 TRBV7-9 once
CASSFQGWDTQYF TGTGCCAGCAGCTTCCAGGGTTGGGATACGCAGTATTTT 13 . TRBJ2-3 TRBV5-6 .
CASSLSGRGYEQYF TGTGCCAGCAGTTTAAGTGGGAGAGGCTACGAGCAGTACTTC 14 . TRBJ2-7 TRBV27 .
CASSLGSSNYGYTF TGTGCCAGCAGCCTCGGATCAAGTAACTATGGCTACACCTTC 14 . TRBJ1-2 TRBV5-6 .
CASSWGNGYEQYF TGTGCCAGCAGTTGGGGGAACGGCTACGAGCAGTACTTC 13 . TRBJ2-7 TRBV28 .
CASSLHFLGRESGYTF TGTGCCAGTAGTCTCCACTTCTTGGGCAGGGAAAGTGGCTACACCTTC 16 . TRBJ1-2 TRBV19 .
CATSRGGSDEQYF TGTGCCACCAGCAGAGGGGGGAGCGACGAGCAGTACTTC 13 . TRBJ2-7 TRBV15 .
CASSLRGNQPQHF TGTGCCAGCAGTTTAAGGGGTAATCAGCCCCAGCATTTT 13 . TRBJ1-5 TRBV27 .
CASSYGASGSGYEQYF TGTGCCAGCAGTTACGGGGCTAGCGGGAGCGGCTACGAGCAGTACTTC 16 TRBD2 TRBJ2-7 TRBV6-5 once
CASSLERRMNTEAFF TGTGCCAGCAGCTTGGAGCGTAGGATGAACACTGAAGCTTTCTTT 15 . TRBJ1-1 TRBV5-8 once
CACFPGTTNTGELFF TGTGCCTGCTTCCCCGGGACTACCAACACCGGGGAGCTGTTTTTT 15 TRBD2 TRBJ2-2 TRBV2 .
CSVQGTYYEQYF TGCAGCGTCCAGGGGACTTACTACGAGCAGTACTTC 12 . TRBJ2-7 TRBV29-1 .
CASSDGTSGYNEQFF TGTGCCAGCAGTGATGGGACTAGCGGTTACAATGAGCAGTTCTTC 15 TRBD2 TRBJ2-1 TRBV2 once
CASSTNGQGQGDYEQYF TGTGCCAGCAGTACCAACGGCCAAGGACAGGGAGACTACGAGCAGTACTTC 17 TRBD1 TRBJ2-7 TRBV28 .
CASSDGLRGEKLFF TGTGCCAGCAGCGACGGGCTAAGGGGTGAAAAACTGTTTTTT 14 . TRBJ1-4 TRBV9 .
CASSLGLGTYYNEQFF TGCGCCAGCAGCTTGGGGCTGGGAACCTACTACAATGAGCAGTTCTTC 16 . TRBJ2-1 TRBV5-1 .
CAWSVGLAASYNEQFF TGTGCCTGGAGTGTAGGTCTAGCGGCTTCCTACAATGAGCAGTTCTTC 16 TRBD2 TRBJ2-1 TRBV30 .
CASRKNVASISYEQYF TGTGCCAGCCGAAAAAACGTGGCTTCTATCTCCTACGAGCAGTACTTC 16 . TRBJ2-7 TRBV19 .
CAISESSRAGETDTQYF TGTGCCATCAGTGAGTCTTCCCGGGCGGGAGAGACAGATACGCAGTATTTT 17 TRBD2 TRBJ2-3 TRBV10-3 .
CASSAGGYEQYF TGTGCCAGCAGCGCGGGGGGCTACGAGCAGTACTTC 12 TRBD2 TRBJ2-7 TRBV7-6 .
CASSSSGQTNTGELFF TGTGCCAGCAGCTCCTCCGGGCAGACGAACACCGGGGAGCTGTTTTTT 16 . TRBJ2-2 TRBV5-6 .
CASSFDGDTQYF TGCGCCAGCAGCTTTGACGGGGATACGCAGTATTTT 12 . TRBJ2-3 TRBV4-1 .
CASRNDRDGETQYF TGTGCCAGCCGGAACGACAGGGACGGAGAGACCCAGTACTTC 14 TRBD1 TRBJ2-5 TRBV7-9 .